This TCR beta chain was captured in a study of beta chain features in type 1 diabetes. Points from the study as a whole: Moderate yet significant TCRB CDR3 shortening was seen in Type 1 diabetes patients in all four CD4+ subsets.

This clone has a handful of counts. Its specificity is unknown. Sequencing targeted expressed TCRB transcripts, as all isolated RNA had been reverse transcribed. Here immunoSEQ multiplex PCR was the method, and the copy in TCRdb shows in-frame clones only, minus some. The sample lists over 650,000 clones, roughly an eighth occurring once. The V and J ends lost 0 bases and 5 bases respectively, with 17 bases between them. CDR1 is SGDLS, CDR2 YYNGEE, per germline. The CDR3 totals 17 residues. Sequencing was carried out using naive CD4+ T cells from blood. The chain couples TRBV9 to TRBJ2-2; weak D call: TRBD2 (6 bases). This sequence originates from a man younger than 30 with type 1 diabetes. DNA for the CDR3: TGTGCCAGCAGCGTAGTAGGGGCGGGAAGGAATACCGGGGAGCTGTTTTTT. Protein: CASSVVGAGRNTGELFF.